Listed below are T cell receptor beta chains from one sample, sequenced in a study of T cell responses to AZD1222 COVID-19 vaccine. Sequenced by immunoSEQ multiplex PCR; TCRdb stores in-frame clones only, minus some. The profile covers under 130,000 clones, with 75% to 90% appearing a single time and 20% taken by the ten largest. The input for sequencing was peripheral blood, taken on day 0 of AZD1222 vaccination. Source of these receptors: an adult in good health. Both conserved end residues are part of each CDR3. A D gene is named only where the DNA matches it firmly. Where a row states a size, it is once, few, many or the class of an expanded clone; other rows omit it.

. TRBJ2-2 . TRBV28 CASSLRGYTGELFF TGTGCCAGCAGTTTAAGGGGGTACACCGGGGAGCTGTTTTTT
. TRBJ1-1 TRBD1 TRBV12-3/TRBV12-4 CASSRGTGDSAFF TGTGCCAGCAGTCGTGGGACAGGGGATTCGGCTTTCTTT
. TRBJ2-7 . TRBV3-1/TRBV3-2 CASSRPTSYEQYF TGTGCCAGCAGCCGCCCAACTAGCTACGAGCAGTACTTC
. TRBJ2-1 TRBD1 TRBV28 CASSSPGQGAAWAYNEQFF TGTGCCAGCAGTTCCCCGGGACAGGGGGCTGCCTGGGCCTACAATGAGCAGTTCTTC
. TRBJ2-7 TRBD1 TRBV7-2 CASSLKYSTGSSYEQYF TGTGCCAGCAGCTTAAAATACTCGACAGGGAGCTCCTACGAGCAGTACTTC
. TRBJ2-7 . TRBV14 CASSQDGWSAEQYF TGTGCCAGCAGCCAAGATGGGTGGTCGGCCGAGCAGTACTTC
once TRBJ1-5 . TRBV4-3 CASSQVTGQPQHF TGCGCCAGCAGCCAAGTTACGGGGCAGCCCCAGCATTTT
once TRBJ1-2 . TRBV5-1 CASSLGQDLHYGYTF TGCGCCAGCAGCTTGGGACAGGACCTCCACTATGGCTACACCTTC
. TRBJ2-1 TRBD2 TRBV5-8 CASSSTGTSGSSYNEQFF TGTGCCAGCAGCTCTACCGGGACTAGCGGGTCCTCCTACAATGAGCAGTTCTTC
. TRBJ1-1 . TRBV13 CASSLGDTEAFF TGTGCCAGCAGTTTAGGGGACACTGAAGCTTTCTTT
. TRBJ1-3 . TRBV19 CASSSPPSSGNTIYF TGTGCCAGTAGCTCCCCGCCGAGCTCTGGAAACACCATATATTTT
. TRBJ2-2 . TRBV7-2 CASGNSNTGELFF TGTGCCAGCGGGAACTCGAACACCGGGGAGCTGTTTTTT
. TRBJ2-1 . TRBV2 CASSEAPPGILHNEQFF TGTGCCAGCAGTGAAGCGCCCCCCGGGATTTTGCACAATGAGCAGTTCTTC
. TRBJ2-3 TRBD2 TRBV11-2 CASSRDSGSFVDTQYF TGTGCCAGCAGCCGGGATAGCGGGAGCTTTGTAGATACGCAGTATTTT
. TRBJ2-2 TRBD2 TRBV7-8 CASSGLAGGNTGELFF TGTGCCAGCAGCGGATTAGCGGGGGGGAACACCGGGGAGCTGTTTTTT
. TRBJ1-5 . TRBV27 CARGEDFNQPQHF TGTGCCCGCGGGGAGGACTTTAATCAGCCCCAGCATTTT
. TRBJ1-1 . TRBV10-3 CAISINQGDEAFF TGTGCCATCAGCATAAACCAAGGGGATGAAGCTTTCTTT
. TRBJ2-1 TRBD2 TRBV7-6 CASSLNGGSSYNEQFF TGTGCCAGCAGCTTAAACGGCGGGAGCTCCTACAATGAGCAGTTCTTC
. TRBJ2-7 . TRBV6-5 CASTLGEASRGEQYF TGTGCCAGCACCCTGGGGGAGGCGAGCCGGGGCGAGCAGTACTTC
. TRBJ1-2 . TRBV6-1 CASSEAWASNYGYTF TGTGCCAGCAGTGAAGCTTGGGCGTCTAACTATGGCTACACCTTC
once TRBJ1-1 . TRBV19 CASSIDPSTHTEAFF TGTGCCAGTAGTATAGATCCTAGTACCCACACTGAAGCTTTCTTT
. TRBJ2-1 . TRBV28 CASWGSDSPFSYNEQFF TGTGCCAGCTGGGGGTCGGACAGCCCATTCTCCTACAATGAGCAGTTCTTC
. TRBJ1-6 TRBD1 TRBV19 CASKDRVNSPLHF TGTGCCAGTAAAGACAGGGTCAATTCACCCCTCCACTTT
. TRBJ1-2 . TRBV28 CASSLRGYGYTF TGTGCCAGCAGTCTCAGGGGCTATGGCTACACCTTC
. TRBJ1-4 TRBD1 TRBV27 CASSFTTVAGGIEKLFF TGTGCCAGCAGTTTTACCACAGTAGCAGGGGGAATTGAAAAACTGTTTTTT
. TRBJ1-6 . TRBV6-4 CASSERGYSPLHF TGTGCCAGCAGTGAGAGGGGTTACTCACCCCTCCACTTT
. TRBJ1-1 . TRBV6-5 CASSSSLGADTEAFF TGTGCCAGCAGTTCCTCGCTGGGGGCCGACACTGAAGCTTTCTTT
. TRBJ1-1 . TRBV7-2 CASSDQQLISVEAFF TGTGCCAGCAGCGACCAACAGTTGATAAGCGTTGAAGCTTTCTTT
medium-sized TRBJ2-3 TRBD1 TRBV6-4 CASSAGQGADTQYF TGTGCCAGCAGTGCTGGACAGGGGGCAGATACGCAGTATTTT
. TRBJ1-2 . TRBV11-2 CASSSRGYGYTF TGTGCCAGCAGCTCTAGGGGTTATGGCTACACCTTC
. TRBJ1-3 . TRBV6-6 CASTGELRNTIYF TGTGCCAGCACCGGGGAACTGCGGAACACCATATATTTT
once TRBJ1-3 . TRBV5-4 CASSHYSGNTIYF TGTGCCAGCAGTCACTACTCTGGAAACACCATATATTTT
once TRBJ1-5 TRBD1 TRBV30 CAGDRGVGQPQHF TGTGCCGGAGACAGGGGAGTGGGTCAGCCCCAGCATTTT
. TRBJ2-5 . TRBV27 CASSLSPRETQYF TGTGCCAGCAGTTTATCCCCCCGAGAGACCCAGTACTTC
. TRBJ1-1 . TRBV29-1 CSVRGLDTGNTEAFF TGCAGCGTCCGAGGTCTGGACACCGGGAACACTGAAGCTTTCTTT
few TRBJ1-5 . TRBV2 CASSGAVYQPQHF TGTGCCAGCAGTGGAGCGGTTTATCAGCCCCAGCATTTT
. TRBJ2-2 . TRBV19 CASTRGAANTGELFF TGTGCCAGTACCCGTGGAGCGGCGAACACCGGGGAGCTGTTTTTT
. TRBJ2-1 . TRBV9 CASSVAGTVNEQFF TGTGCCAGCAGCGTAGCCGGGACTGTTAATGAGCAGTTCTTC
. TRBJ1-2 . TRBV11-2 CASSLAPQGNYGYTF TGTGCCAGCAGCTTAGCCCCCCAGGGAAACTATGGCTACACCTTC